These 15 T cell receptor beta chains were all obtained from the same sample, sequenced in a study of shared clonotypes between healthy human individuals. The table came from immunoSEQ multiplex PCR; TCRdb's copy has only in-frame clones and leaves some out. The sample contains about 2,500,000 clones, around 94% of which appear only once. The material sequenced was naive CD4+ T cells sorted from blood. Indicated subset: CD45RA+ positively selected. These receptors were taken from a man aged 18 to 30 in good health.

V usage is TRBV7-2 and J usage is TRBJ1-5, with a tentative D call TRBD1 (5 bases). The CDR3 sequence is 14 residues long. Germline CDR1 SGHTA, CDR2 FQGNSA. Trimming cost V 3 bases and J 4 bases, with 10 bases left between them. CDR3 residues: CASSFREQNQPQHF. The CDR3 coding sequence is TGTGCCAGCAGCTTCAGGGAGCAGAATCAGCCCCAGCATTTT.

The chain couples TRBV7-9 to TRBJ2-5, with 7 nucleotides matching TRBD2. Germline values: CDR1 SEHNR, CDR2 FQNEAQ (reference sequence). V gave up 6 bases and J gave up 5 bases; unmatched junction bases: 12. This CDR3 has 15 residues. CDR3 region: CASRPLGGGEETQYF. CDR3 in DNA: TGTGCCAGCAGACCTCTTGGTGGGGGGGAGGAGACCCAGTACTTC. Full variable domain (outside the CDR3, taken from reference TRBV7-9 and TRBJ2-5): DTGVSQNPRHKITKRGQNVTFRCDPISEHNRLYWYRQTLGQGPEFLTYFQNEAQLEKSRLLSDRFSAERPKGSFSTLEIQRTEQGDSAMYLCASRPLGGGEETQYFGPGTRLLVL.

CDR3 bases: TGCGCCAGCAGCTTGGCACCTAACTATGGCTACACCTTC. Protein sequence: CASSLAPNYGYTF. V usage is TRBV5-1 and J usage is TRBJ1-2; D not certain. CDR1 SGHRS and CDR2 YFSETQ come from the germline V gene. The CDR3 is 13 residues long. The V end lost 0 bases, the J end lost 0 bases, and 3 bases lay between the germline ends.

As regards this clone: The same CDR3 arises from other DNA sequences in this sample as well. This chain uses TRBV18 with TRBJ2-1; the D call may be TRBD1 or TRBD2 (5 bases each). V lost 3 bases and J lost 0, with 9 bases in between. The CDR3 is made up of 15 amino acids. Per the germline V gene, CDR1 is KGHSH and CDR2 is LQKENI. This CDR3 reads CASSPGVSSYNEQFF. For the CDR3, the DNA is TGTGCCAGCTCACCGGGGGTTAGCTCCTACAATGAGCAGTTCTTC.

The rearrangement links TRBV7-2 to TRBJ2-1, with 9 bases fitting TRBD2. This CDR3 spans 16 amino acids. Trimming at V came to 4 bases and at J to 0 bases, leaving 4 bases not matched to a gene. Germline CDR1 is SGHTA and CDR2 is FQGNSA. Here the CDR3 reads CASSSASGVSYNEQFF. CDR3 coding DNA: TGTGCCAGCAGCTCCGCTAGCGGGGTCTCCTACAATGAGCAGTTCTTC.

This clone was recorded a few times. The rearrangement links TRBV11-2 to TRBJ2-2; D is unclear. The CDR3 has 16 residues. The V end was cut by 1 base, the J end by 4 bases, with 13 bases between. CDR1 is SGHAT and CDR2 is FQNNGV in the germline V gene. CDR3 sequence: CASSLVWGFGTGELFF. CDR3 DNA sequence: TGTGCCAGCAGCTTAGTGTGGGGATTCGGCACCGGGGAGCTGTTTTTT.

The chain is built from TRBV19 and TRBJ1-1; no reliable D call. With 3 bases removed from V and 11 bases from J, the gap between germline ends came to 16 bases. Looked up from germline, CDR1 is LNHDA and CDR2 is SQIVND (reference sequence). The length of the CDR3 is 13 residues. The CDR3 region is CASSIGSRTTAFF. The DNA for the CDR3 is TGTGCCAGTAGTATTGGTAGTAGAACTACGGCTTTCTTT.

This sequence joins TRBV10-1 and TRBJ2-7, with TRBD1 as a possible D gene (5 bases). The CDR3 totals 13 residues. V was clipped by 0 bases and J by 6 bases, with 9 bases between them. Germline-derived CDR1 and CDR2 are WNHNN and SYGVQD (reference sequence). CDR3 sequence: CASSESLTAEQYF. In DNA form, the CDR3 reads TGCGCCAGCAGTGAGTCGTTGACAGCCGAGCAGTACTTC.

This clone was picked up one time. The chain combines TRBV19 with TRBJ2-7; 11 bases line up with TRBD2. The CDR3 length is 17 residues. J gave up 0 bases and V 3 bases, and 7 bases lay outside the gene matches. CDR1 is LNHDA, CDR2 SQIVND, per germline (reference sequence). In DNA form, the CDR3 reads TGTGCCAGTAGTATCTCTAGCGGGGGGTACTCCTCCTACGAGCAGTACTTC. Residues: CASSISSGGYSSYEQYF.

The rearrangement joins TRBV7-9 to TRBJ1-1; 7 bases map to TRBD1. Per the germline V gene, CDR1 is SEHNR and CDR2 is FQNEAQ (reference sequence). Germline trimming cut 5 bases from V and 0 bases from J; bases unmatched to any gene: 9. The length of the CDR3 is 16 residues. CDR3 region: CASSDRTGAMNTEAFF. The CDR3 coding sequence is TGTGCCAGCAGCGACAGGACAGGCGCTATGAACACTGAAGCTTTCTTT.

The rearrangement uses TRBV5-5 and TRBJ1-3; D may be TRBD1 (6 bases). Trimming cost V 3 bases and J 7 bases, with 17 bases left between them. The CDR3 length is 15 residues. Germline V gives CDR1 SGHKS, CDR2 YYEKEE (reference sequence). The CDR3, as DNA: TGTGCCAGCAGCTCCTTTCAAGGAGGGGGGAACACCATATATTTT. The encoded protein is CASSSFQGGGNTIYF.

The CDR3 nucleotides read TGTGCCTGGAGTATGCGGGGGGGCCGGGTCACCGGGGAGCTGTTTTTT. It translates to CAWSMRGGRVTGELFF. The gene calls are TRBV30 and TRBJ2-2; 9 bases fit TRBD2. Trimming took 2 bases from V and 4 from J; bases not matched to a gene: 8. The CDR3 loop spans 16 amino acids. Germline V gene lookup returns CDR1 GTSNPN and CDR2 SVGIG (reference sequence).

The V call is TRBV2, the J call TRBJ2-1; D gene ambiguous. The V gene's germline CDR1 is SNHLY and CDR2 FYNNEI. CDR3 length: 11 residues. V shed 7 bases and J shed 5 bases, with 6 bases lying between them. In DNA, the CDR3 is TGTGCCAGCACTCAGAACAATGAGCAGTTCTTC. Translating it yields CASTQNNEQFF.

In its sample, this clone was seen a few times. J is TRBJ1-5 and V is TRBV18; maybe TRBD1 (6 bases). The V gene's germline CDR1 is KGHSH and CDR2 LQKENI. CDR3 length: 14 residues. The V end was cut by 2 bases, the J end by 6 bases, with 11 bases between. This CDR3 reads CASSPAGDGQPQHF. The CDR3 nucleotides are TGTGCCAGCTCACCAGCAGGGGACGGTCAGCCCCAGCATTTT.

The J gene is TRBJ1-4, the V gene TRBV2, with 7 bases that match TRBD1. This CDR3 region has 14 residues. With V trimmed by 6 bases and J by 6 bases, 7 bases remained unmatched. The germline V gene encodes CDR1 SNHLY and CDR2 FYNNEI. The CDR3 DNA reads TGTGCCAGCAGAGCCGCGACAGGGTATGAAAAACTGTTTTTT. Translation gives CASRAATGYEKLFF. The whole variable domain, remainder taken from reference TRBV2 and TRBJ1-4, is EPEVTQTPSHQVTQMGQEVILRCVPISNHLYFYWYRQILGQKVEFLVSFYNNEISEKSEIFDDQFSVERPDGSNFTLKIRSTKLEDSAMYFCASRAATGYEKLFFGSGTQLSVL.